Many counts were recorded for the clone carrying this T cell receptor (beta chain). The antigen is undetermined. Time point given: sample taken at primary tumor resection. The donors comprised approximately 72 untreated early-stage non-small cell lung cancer patients. The data are from a study of spatial heterogeneity in lung cancer. Turning to the study itself: Beta-chain sequences consistently outnumbered alpha-chain sequences in detection.

Trimming pared 6 bases from V and 8 bases from J, leaving 20 bases between. This CDR3 has 14 amino acids. The germline gives CDR1 DFQATT, CDR2 SNEGSKA (reference sequence). In TCRdb, the 5' RACE reads were re-called with MiXCR into one record per CDR3 protein. The sample gives approximately 9,500 distinct CDR3 sequences, about 8.5% of which show up once; about 18% is in the top ten. Study conclusions and caveats: Numbers of ubiquitous and regional expanded TCRs tracked ubiquitous and regional nonsynonymous mutation counts, respectively. The number of expanded tumor alpha and beta chains correlated with mutation number.

The receptor was isolated from a male donor with early-stage non-small cell lung cancer. Material: lung tumor tissue, obtained at surgery. The chain couples TRBV20-1 to TRBJ2-1; D is ambiguous. For the CDR3, the DNA is TGCAGTGCCAATCGGGTCGTATCATCCCATGAGCAGTTCTTC. As protein: CSANRVVSSHEQFF.